This T cell receptor (beta chain) originates from a study of blood T cell repertoires in COVID-19. Overall study: The United States, Italy and Spain supplied acute and convalescent COVID-19 samples.

Germline V lookup: CDR1 PRHDT, CDR2 FYEKMQ (reference sequence). V was shortened by 4 bases and J by 2 bases, with 13 bases between the two germline ends. The CDR3 is made up of 15 amino acids. All enrollees were roughly 18 to 89 years old and from fewer than 30 US areas. Under the authors' procedure: Amplified reference gene primers provided the basis for estimating nucleated cell counts. The assay was immunoSEQ multiplex PCR, and TCRdb's table has in-frame clones only and misses some. That table supplies the V and J calls and clone size; D and trimming were determined from the DNA. The sample has under 200,000 clones, 86% seen once; the top ten hold 20% to 25%.

This TCR was sampled from a woman between 35 and 50 years old in a cohort exposed to, infected with or recovered from COVID-19 (not recorded which). The chain uses TRBV13 and TRBJ2-3; D perhaps matches TRBD1 (6 bases). The sequenced sample was PBMCs or T cells enriched from blood (not recorded which). The CDR3 DNA sequence: TGTGCCAGCAGCTGGTACAGGGCCCTCACAGATACGCAGTATTTT. Protein sequence: CASSWYRALTDTQYF.